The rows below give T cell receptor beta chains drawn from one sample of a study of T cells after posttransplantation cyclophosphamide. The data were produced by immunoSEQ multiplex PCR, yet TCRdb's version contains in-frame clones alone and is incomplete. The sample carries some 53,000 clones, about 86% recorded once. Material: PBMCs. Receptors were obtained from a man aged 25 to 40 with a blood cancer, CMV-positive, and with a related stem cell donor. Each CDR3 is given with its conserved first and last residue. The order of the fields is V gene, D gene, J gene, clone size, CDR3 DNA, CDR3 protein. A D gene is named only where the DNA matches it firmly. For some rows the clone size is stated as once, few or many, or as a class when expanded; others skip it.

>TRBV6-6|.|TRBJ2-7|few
TGTGCCAGCAGTTACTCGATGGCGGCTCCCGAGCAGTACTTC
CASSYSMAAPEQYF
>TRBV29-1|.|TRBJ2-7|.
TGCAGCGTGGGAAGGAGCGGGTACGAGCAGTACTTC
CSVGRSGYEQYF
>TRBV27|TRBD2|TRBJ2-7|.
TGTGCCAGCAGTAAACTAGCGGCAGGGGAGAACGAGCAGTACTTC
CASSKLAAGENEQYF
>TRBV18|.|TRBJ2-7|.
TGTGCCAGCTCACCAGGAACTGGGACACCCACCTACGAGCAGTACTTC
CASSPGTGTPTYEQYF
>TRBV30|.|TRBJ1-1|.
TGTGCCTCCCAGGTAAACACTGAAGCTTTCTTT
CASQVNTEAFF
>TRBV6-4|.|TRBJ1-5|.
TGTGCCAGCAGTGTCACGACAGATCAGCCCCAGCATTTT
CASSVTTDQPQHF
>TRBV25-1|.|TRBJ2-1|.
TGTGCCAGCAGCCTCCTTAGCTCCTACAATGAGCAGTTCTTC
CASSLLSSYNEQFF
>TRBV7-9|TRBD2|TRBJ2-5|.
TGTGCCAGCAGCTTTCCCCTCCGACTAGCGGGGGCGAACCAAGAGACCCAGTACTTC
CASSFPLRLAGANQETQYF
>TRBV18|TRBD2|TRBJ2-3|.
TGTGCCAGCTCACCTGACGGACTAGCGGGCACAGATACGCAGTATTTT
CASSPDGLAGTDTQYF
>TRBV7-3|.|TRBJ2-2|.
TGTGCCAGCAGCTTAGGTCCCGGGACTGGGGCCGGGGAGCTGTTTTTT
CASSLGPGTGAGELFF
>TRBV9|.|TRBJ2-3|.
TGTGCCAGCAGCGTCACCGGGATAAGCACAGATACGCAGTATTTT
CASSVTGISTDTQYF
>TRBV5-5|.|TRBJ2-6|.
TGTGCCAGCAGCTCGGTGACTGGGGCCAACGTCCTGACTTTC
CASSSVTGANVLTF
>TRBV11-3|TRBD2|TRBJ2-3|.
TGTGCCAGCAGCCCCGGGGGGGGCAGGGATACAGATACGCAGTATTTT
CASSPGGGRDTDTQYF
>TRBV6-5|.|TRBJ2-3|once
TGTGCCAGCAGTTCGCCGGGGGTGGCAGATACGCAGTATTTT
CASSSPGVADTQYF
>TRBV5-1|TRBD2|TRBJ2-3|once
TGCGCCAGCAGCTTGGCGTCCGGGACTAGCTTTTCAGATACGCAGTATTTT
CASSLASGTSFSDTQYF
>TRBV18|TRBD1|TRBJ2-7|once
TGTGCCAGCTCACTAGGGGGCTCTCACTACGAGCAGTACTTC
CASSLGGSHYEQYF
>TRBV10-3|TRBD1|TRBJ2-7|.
TGTGCCATCAGTGAGGGATTCAGGGGGTCAGGGAGCTCCTACGAGCAGTACTTC
CAISEGFRGSGSSYEQYF
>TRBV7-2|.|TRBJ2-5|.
TGTGCCAGCAGCTTCCCACGGGAGTTCGGTCAAGAGACCCAGTACTTC
CASSFPREFGQETQYF
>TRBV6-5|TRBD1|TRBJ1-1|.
TGTGCCAGCAGTTACGGGACAGGGAAGATGAACACTGAAGCTTTCTTT
CASSYGTGKMNTEAFF
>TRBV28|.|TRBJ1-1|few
TGTGCCAGCGTAAAGGGAGGGGGGATGAACACTGAAGCTTTCTTT
CASVKGGGMNTEAFF
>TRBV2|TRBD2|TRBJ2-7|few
TGTGCCAGCAGTTTAGCGGGGGGTCCCTACGAGCAGTACTTC
CASSLAGGPYEQYF
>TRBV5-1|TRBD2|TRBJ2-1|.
TGCGCCAGCAGCGAGGTAGCGGGGAGCTCCTACAATGAGCAGTTCTTC
CASSEVAGSSYNEQFF
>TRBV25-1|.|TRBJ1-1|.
TGTGCCAGCAGTATCCCAGGGGAAGCTTTCTTT
CASSIPGEAFF
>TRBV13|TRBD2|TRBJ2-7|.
TGTGCCAGCAGTATGGCGAGGATAGCGGGAGGTGGGGCACTGTTCTACGAGCAGTACTTC
CASSMARIAGGGALFYEQYF
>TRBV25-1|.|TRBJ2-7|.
TGTGCCAGCAGTGATATGGGGGCTACCTACGAGCAGTACTTC
CASSDMGATYEQYF
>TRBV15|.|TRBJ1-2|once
TGTGCCACCAGCAGCGTAAATGGCTTGTATGGCTACACCTTC
CATSSVNGLYGYTF
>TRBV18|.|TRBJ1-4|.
TGTGCCAGCTCACCATTGGCCAGTGCAACTAATGAAAAACTGTTTTTT
CASSPLASATNEKLFF
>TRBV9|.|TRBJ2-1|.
TGTGCCAGCAGCGTCCCGAACGTACAGGGCGGTGAGCAGTTCTTC
CASSVPNVQGGEQFF
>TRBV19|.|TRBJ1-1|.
TGTGCCAGTGGAGGGGGGGGCTACACTGAAGCTTTCTTT
CASGGGGYTEAFF